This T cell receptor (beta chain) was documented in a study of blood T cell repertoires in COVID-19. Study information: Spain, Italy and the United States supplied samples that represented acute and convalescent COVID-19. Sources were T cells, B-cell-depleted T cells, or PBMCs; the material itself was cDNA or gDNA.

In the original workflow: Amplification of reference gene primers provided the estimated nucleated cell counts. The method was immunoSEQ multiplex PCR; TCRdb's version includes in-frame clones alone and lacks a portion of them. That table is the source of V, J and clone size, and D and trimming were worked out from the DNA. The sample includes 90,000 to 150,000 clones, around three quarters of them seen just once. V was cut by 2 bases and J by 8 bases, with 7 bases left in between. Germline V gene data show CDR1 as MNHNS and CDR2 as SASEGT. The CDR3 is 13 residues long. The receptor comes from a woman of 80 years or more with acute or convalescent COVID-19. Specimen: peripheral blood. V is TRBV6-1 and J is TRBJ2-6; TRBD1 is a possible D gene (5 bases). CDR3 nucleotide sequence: TGTGCCAGCAGTGAACAGGGAACCAACGTCCTGACTTTC. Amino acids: CASSEQGTNVLTF.